These 10 T cell receptor beta chains came from one sample sequenced in a study of beta chain features in type 1 diabetes. Since all of the isolated RNA was reverse transcribed, expressed TCRB transcripts were what got sequenced. Libraries were prepared by immunoSEQ multiplex PCR; TCRdb keeps only in-frame clonotypes and omits some of them. The sample lists about 360,000 clones; 10% to 15% were seen once. Sequenced: naive CD4+ T cells from blood. These receptors all stem from a man aged 18-30 years in good health.

This clone has more than one count but fewer than ten. CDR3 bases: TGTGCCAGCAGCAGACTGAGCTACAATGAGCAGTTCTTC. Encoded protein: CASSRLSYNEQFF. The genes are TRBV6-1 and TRBJ2-1; D gene unclear. CDR1 MNHNS and CDR2 SASEGT come from the germline V gene. Trimming removed 6 bases at V and 3 bases at J, with 9 bases between. CDR3 length: 13 amino acids.

The rearrangement uses TRBV2 and TRBJ2-7; 8 bases are a match to TRBD1. Germline V gives CDR1 SNHLY, CDR2 FYNNEI. This CDR3 is built from 15 residues. Trimming at V came to 2 bases and at J to 1 base, leaving 4 bases not matched to a gene. The CDR3 bases are TGTGCCAGCAGTGAACGGACAGGGATATCCTACGAGCAGTACTTC. It yields the protein CASSERTGISYEQYF. The whole variable domain, remainder taken from reference TRBV2 and TRBJ2-7, is EPEVTQTPSHQVTQMGQEVILRCVPISNHLYFYWYRQILGQKVEFLVSFYNNEISEKSEIFDDQFSVERPDGSNFTLKIRSTKLEDSAMYFCASSERTGISYEQYFGPGTRLTVT.

This clone was detected a few times. The rearrangement joins TRBV5-1 to TRBJ2-2; TRBD1 might be the D (5 bases). This CDR3 has 16 residues. Germline CDR1 reads SGHRS; CDR2 reads YFSETQ. V was cut by 0 bases and J by 3 bases, with 12 bases left in between. Here the CDR3 reads CASSLEGRVDTGELFF. The DNA for the CDR3 is TGCGCCAGCAGCTTGGAGGGCAGGGTAGACACCGGGGAGCTGTTTTTT.

This clone was counted only a few times. The chain carries TRBV7-2 and TRBJ1-1; TRBD1 might be the D (5 bases). Trimming took off 4 bases at V and 2 bases at J, with 8 bases between the two ends. From germline, CDR1 is SGHTA and CDR2 FQGNSA. The CDR3 sequence is 13 residues long. The CDR3 DNA reads TGTGCCAGCAGCTCCGGGACTAACACTGAAGCTTTCTTT. Translating gives CASSSGTNTEAFF.

The chain has TRBV6-6 and TRBJ1-2; D gene ambiguous. Trimming shortened V by 6 bases and J by 4 bases, and 15 bases separated the two germline ends. There are 14 residues in the CDR3. Germline CDR1 reads MNHNY; CDR2 reads SVGAGI (reference sequence). CDR3 in DNA: TGTGCCAGCAGCTACCGGGTAGTCTTCTATGGCTACACCTTC. It translates to CASSYRVVFYGYTF.

The chain combines TRBV2 with TRBJ1-2, with 9 bases that match TRBD1. In germline, CDR1 is SNHLY, CDR2 FYNNEI. Trimming removed 7 bases from V and 4 bases from J; junction bases left unmatched: 4. CDR3 length equals 13 residues. CDR3 sequence: CASTLGQGYGYTF. For the CDR3, the DNA is TGTGCCAGCACCCTGGGACAGGGCTATGGCTACACCTTC.

This clone was counted a few times. The CDR3 spells CASSSLRLAGLPSTDTQYF. CDR3 DNA sequence: TGTGCCAGCAGCTCCCTAAGACTAGCGGGCCTGCCCTCCACAGATACGCAGTATTTT. The J gene is TRBJ2-3, the V gene TRBV5-4; TRBD2 matches at 10 bases. The CDR3 is 19 amino acids. Losses at the gene ends were 3 bases for V and 2 bases for J; bases not matched to a gene: 15. Germline CDR1 and CDR2: SGHNT and YYREEE (reference sequence).

On this clone: In the same sample, other DNA sequences code for this CDR3. V usage is TRBV19 and J usage is TRBJ1-1; D ambiguous. Germline assignment: CDR1 LNHDA and CDR2 SQIVND (reference sequence). Trimming cost V 3 bases and J 3 bases, with 8 bases left between them. The CDR3 has 13 amino acids. This chain's CDR3 is CASSITGDTEAFF. Written as DNA, the CDR3 is TGTGCCAGTAGTATTACGGGTGACACTGAAGCTTTCTTT.

The gene calls are TRBV25-1 and TRBJ1-5; D is perhaps TRBD1 (5 bases). This CDR3 comprises 17 residues. Germline CDR1 reads MGHDK; CDR2 reads SYGVNS. With 1 base removed from V and 4 bases from J, the gap between germline ends came to 17 bases. The chain's CDR3 is CASSELRSREGNQPQHF. The CDR3 bases are TGTGCCAGCAGTGAATTACGAAGCAGGGAGGGTAATCAGCCCCAGCATTTT.

J is TRBJ2-3 and V is TRBV5-1, with 10 bases matching TRBD2. The CDR3 runs 16 residues. J was trimmed by 2 bases and V by 0 bases; bases with no gene match: 3. Germline V gene lookup returns CDR1 SGHRS and CDR2 YFSETQ. The CDR3 spells CASSLALAGDTDTQYF. CDR3 DNA: TGCGCCAGCAGCTTGGCCCTAGCGGGAGACACAGATACGCAGTATTTT.